The 22 T cell receptor beta chains presented below share a single source sample, sequenced in a study of identical twins. Using its own MiXCR run on the 5' RACE reads, TCRdb lists one record per CDR3 protein. Counted here are 1.5 million to 2 million distinct CDR3 sequences, roughly a third occurring once; the ten biggest clones make up more than 0.25%. The sample taken for sequencing was cord blood. The receptors come from a newborn girl in good health.

The chain links TRBV7-2 to TRBJ2-7; 9 bases map to TRBD1. CDR1 SGHTA and CDR2 FQGNSA come from the germline V gene. V shed 3 bases, J shed 7 bases, and the junction held 10 bases outside the gene matches. CDR3 length equals 15 residues. As DNA, the CDR3 is TGTGCCAGCAGCTTCGACAGGGGGGAATACAATGAGCAGTACTTC. Residues: CASSFDRGEYNEQYF.

This clonotype was counted a few times. The chain is built from TRBV12-3 or TRBV12-4 and TRBJ1-6; 7 nucleotides align to TRBD1. The CDR3 is 16 residues long. After removal of 0 bases from V and 7 bases from J, the junction contained 6 bases not matched to a gene. In DNA form, the CDR3 reads TGTGCCAGCAGTTTAGCTTTTAGGGGGCGGAATTCACCCCTCCACTTT. Translation gives CASSLAFRGRNSPLHF.

This clonotype appeared a few times. The J gene is TRBJ1-1, the V gene TRBV20-1; tentatively, D is TRBD1 (5 bases). The V gene lost 3 bases and the J gene lost 6 bases, with 11 bases spanning the gap. Per germline, CDR1 DFQATT and CDR2 SNEGSKA (reference sequence). The CDR3 runs to 12 residues. The CDR3 region has the DNA TGCAGTGCTAGCCGGGGGGGGGCTGAAGCTTTCTTT. Residues: CSASRGGAEAFF.

This clonotype was counted a few times. The rearrangement links TRBV20-1 to TRBJ2-5, with TRBD2 as a possible D gene (6 bases). Per the germline V gene, CDR1 is DFQATT and CDR2 is SNEGSKA (reference sequence). The CDR3 is 16 amino acids. V was clipped by 3 bases and J by 1 base, with 18 bases between them. In DNA form, the CDR3 reads TGCAGTGCTAGCCAAGGCGGGGTGAGCCTCCAAGAGACCCAGTACTTC. Translated, it gives CSASQGGVSLQETQYF.

The CDR3 loop reads CASSYSTRQGRQYEQYF. CDR3 coding DNA: TGTGCCAGCAGTTACTCGACCCGACAGGGGAGACAGTACGAGCAGTACTTC. V is TRBV6-2 or TRBV6-3 and J is TRBJ2-5, with 8 bases fitting TRBD1. The DNA end favors TRBJ2-7, so the J call may be wrong. The CDR3 has 17 residues. From germline, CDR1 is MNHEY and CDR2 SVGEGT.

The chain combines TRBV3-1 with TRBJ1-1; 8 positions match TRBD1. The J segment lost 0 bases and the V segment lost 4 bases, leaving 4 bases of the junction unmatched. The CDR3 sequence is 15 residues long. Germline CDR1 and CDR2: LGHDT and YNNKEL (reference sequence). The CDR3 region has the DNA TGTGCCAGCAGCCCTACGACAGGGGTGAACACTGAAGCTTTCTTT. It is translated as CASSPTTGVNTEAFF.

This chain links TRBV3-1 with TRBJ1-5, with a tentative D call TRBD1 (5 bases). V gave up 0 bases and J gave up 9 bases, with 18 bases separating them. Germline CDR1 LGHDT, CDR2 YNNKEL (reference sequence). The length of the CDR3 is 16 residues. In DNA form, the CDR3 reads TGTGCCAGCAGCCAAGATAGGGCAGGGTCACGGTGGCCCCAGCATTTT. Its protein product is CASSQDRAGSRWPQHF.

Note on this clonotype: One end of the junction fails to match germline, which may point to a read error. The chain recombines TRBV27 with TRBJ1-2, with 11 bases aligning to TRBD1. The germline gives CDR1 MNHEY, CDR2 SMNVEV (reference sequence). CDR3 size: 15 residues. The CDR3 DNA reads as TGTGCCAGCAGTTTTACCCGGACAGGGGGCTATGACTACACCTTC. Translation gives CASSFTRTGGYDYTF.

This chain links TRBV7-9 with TRBJ2-1; D may be TRBD2 (6 bases). The V end was cut by 4 bases, the J end by 13 bases, with 23 bases between. Germline values: CDR1 SEHNR, CDR2 FQNEAQ (reference sequence). CDR3 size: 15 residues. CDR3 loop: CASSSWDSNQETQFF. The CDR3 DNA reads as TGTGCCAGCAGCTCTTGGGACTCGAATCAAGAGACCCAGTTCTTC.

The V call is TRBV27, the J call TRBJ2-3, with D perhaps matching TRBD2 (6 bases). The V end was cut by 1 base, the J end by 3 bases, with 17 bases between. The V gene's germline CDR1 is MNHEY and CDR2 SMNVEV (reference sequence). The CDR3 covers 17 residues. The CDR3 nucleotides read TGTGCCAGCAGTTTATACTCCGTTGGGGGGAGGACAGATACGCAGTATTTT. Its translation: CASSLYSVGGRTDTQYF.

This rearrangement joins TRBV5-4 to TRBJ2-3; either TRBD1 or TRBD2 may supply D (5 bases each). Germline-derived CDR1 and CDR2 are SGHNT and YYREEE (reference sequence). Trimming stripped 0 bases from V and 2 bases from J, with 10 bases between. The CDR3 loop spans 15 amino acids. The CDR3 region is CASSLEGPNTDTQYF. The CDR3 DNA is TGTGCCAGCAGCTTGGAGGGACCTAACACAGATACGCAGTATTTT. Full variable domain (outside the CDR3, taken from reference TRBV5-4 and TRBJ2-3): ETGVTQSPTHLIKTRGQQVTLRCSSQSGHNTVSWYQQALGQGPQFIFQYYREEENGRGNFPPRFSGLQFPNYSSELNVNALELDDSALYLCASSLEGPNTDTQYFGPGTRLTVL.

This clonotype has just a few counts. The V call is TRBV10-3, the J call TRBJ2-1; TRBD1 is a possible D gene (5 bases). The CDR3 covers 15 residues. Germline values: CDR1 ENHRY, CDR2 SYGVKD. The V end was cut by 5 bases, the J end by 13 bases, with 24 bases between. Written as DNA, the CDR3 is TGTGCCATCAGTTCAGGGCCCCATGGCGGCTCCCCACAGTTCTTC. Its protein is CAISSGPHGGSPQFF.

The chain couples TRBV19 to TRBJ2-3, with D possibly TRBD2 on 6 matching bases. Germline loops: CDR1 LNHDA, CDR2 SQIVND (reference sequence). This CDR3 is 15 amino acids long. V shed 1 base and J shed 5 bases, with 13 bases lying between them. DNA for the CDR3: TGTGCCAGTAGTATAGTTTGGCAGGAGGGAGATACGCAGTATTTT. The encoded protein is CASSIVWQEGDTQYF.

The chain's CDR3 is CASSTGFREGYTF. The CDR3 DNA follows: TGTGCCAGTAGTACAGGGTTCCGGGAAGGCTACACCTTC. The V gene is TRBV19, the J gene TRBJ1-2; perhaps TRBD1 as D (5 bases). This CDR3 region has 13 residues. Trimming cost V 4 bases and J 8 bases, with 14 bases left between them. From germline, CDR1 is LNHDA and CDR2 SQIVND (reference sequence).

This clonotype appeared many times. The chain uses TRBV3-1 and TRBJ2-7; no reliable D call. V was shortened by 1 base and J by 6 bases, with 4 bases between the two germline ends. This CDR3 contains 11 residues. The germline gives CDR1 LGHDT, CDR2 YNNKEL (reference sequence). The CDR3 nucleotides are TGTGCCAGCAGCCAAGGAACCGAGCAGTACTTC. Its translation is CASSQGTEQYF.

As regards this clonotype: One junction end does not reproduce the germline sequence, and a read error may be involved. The chain recombines TRBV20-1 with TRBJ2-1, with D maybe TRBD2 (6 bases). This CDR3 region has 15 residues. CDR1 is DFQATT and CDR2 is SNEGSKA in the germline V gene (reference sequence). The CDR3 region has the DNA TGCGGTGCTAGAGATCTAGCGAGCTCCTACAATGAGCAGTTCTTC. Its translation: CGARDLASSYNEQFF.

This clonotype was seen a handful of times. The V and J genes are TRBV2 and TRBJ2-7, with D unclear. CDR3 length: 13 amino acids. CDR1 SNHLY and CDR2 FYNNEI come from the germline V gene. The V end was cut by 8 bases, the J end by 4 bases, with 15 bases between. CDR3 coding DNA: TGTGCCAGCTTACGGGTGTGGGGATACGAGCAGTACTTC. This gives the protein CASLRVWGYEQYF.

This clonotype has at least ten counts. This sequence joins TRBV5-1 and TRBJ2-7, with 9 bases aligning to TRBD1. V gave up 8 bases and J gave up 2 bases; unmatched junction bases: 8. The CDR3 runs to 14 residues. Germline-derived CDR1 and CDR2 are SGHRS and YFSETQ. CDR3: CASQRDRVTYEQYF. The CDR3 nucleotides are TGCGCCAGTCAACGGGACAGGGTTACCTACGAGCAGTACTTC.

This CDR3 is CASSLRKGQYSNQPQHF. CDR3 bases: TGTGCCAGCAGTTTAAGGAAAGGCCAGTATAGCAATCAGCCCCAGCATTTT. This sequence joins TRBV27 and TRBJ1-5; D uncertain. The length of the CDR3 is 17 residues. CDR1 and CDR2 (germline): MNHEY, SMNVEV (reference sequence). V shed 2 bases and J shed 0 bases, with 14 bases lying between them.

There are a few counts of this clonotype. This chain links TRBV4-2 with TRBJ1-4; 7 nucleotides match TRBD1. Looked up from germline, CDR1 is LGHNA and CDR2 is YNFKEQ. This CDR3 is 17 amino acids long. The V and J ends lost 0 bases and 0 bases, in that order; junction bases with no gene match: 4. The DNA for the CDR3 is TGTGCCAGCAGCCAAGACTGGCAGGGGGCAACTAATGAAAAACTGTTTTTT. Translating it yields CASSQDWQGATNEKLFF.

The chain couples TRBV25-1 to TRBJ1-1, with TRBD1 as a possible D gene (6 bases). The CDR3 length is 16 residues. Germline V gene lookup returns CDR1 MGHDK and CDR2 SYGVNS. V was cut by 5 bases and J by 4 bases, with 20 bases left in between. The CDR3 region has the DNA TGTGCCAGCAGTCGAAAGGGGGTCAGGTGGGGCACTGAAGCTTTCTTT. Translation: CASSRKGVRWGTEAFF.

The CDR3 region has the DNA TGTGCCAGCAGCCGAATAGCGGGGGGCCGGGACGAGCAGTACTTC. It is translated as CASSRIAGGRDEQYF. The chain joins TRBV12-3 or TRBV12-4 to TRBJ2-5, with 10 bases lining up with TRBD2. The end of the DNA fits TRBJ2-7 better, so the J call may be wrong. The CDR3 runs 15 residues.